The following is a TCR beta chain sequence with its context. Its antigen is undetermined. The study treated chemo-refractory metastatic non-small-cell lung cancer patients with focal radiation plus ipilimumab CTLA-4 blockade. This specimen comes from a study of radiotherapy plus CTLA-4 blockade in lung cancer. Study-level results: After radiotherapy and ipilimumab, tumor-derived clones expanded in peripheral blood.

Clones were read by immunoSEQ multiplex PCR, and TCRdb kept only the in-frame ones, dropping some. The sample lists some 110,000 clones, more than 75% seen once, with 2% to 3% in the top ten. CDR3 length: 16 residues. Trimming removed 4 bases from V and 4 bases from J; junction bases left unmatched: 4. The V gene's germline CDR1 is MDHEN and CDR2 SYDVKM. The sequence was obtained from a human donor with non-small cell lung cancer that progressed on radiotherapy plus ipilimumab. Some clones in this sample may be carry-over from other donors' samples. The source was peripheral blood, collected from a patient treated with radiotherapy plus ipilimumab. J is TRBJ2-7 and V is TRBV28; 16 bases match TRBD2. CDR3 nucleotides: TGTGCCAGCAGTTCCCCGGGACTAGCGGGGGGGTACGAGCAGTACTTC. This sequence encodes CASSSPGLAGGYEQYF.